This T cell receptor beta chain emerged from a study of shared clonotypes between healthy human individuals (dated by TCRdb to 2020 to 2021). With respect to the entire study: The cohort comprised two women and a few men aged 18 to 49 years. To increase sequencing depth and limit assay-specific biases, TCR repertoire library preparation and sequencing were carried out by different laboratories using diverse techniques. For each donor, CD4 naive and CD4 memory were each given three plates, CD8 naive was given two plates, and CD8 memory was given one plate. The study deeply sequenced blood TCR repertoires of roughly five healthy adults to estimate repertoire size and the extent of clonotype sharing between individuals. Between about 0.85 and 10 billion PBMCs per donor were obtained by leukapheresis.

The donors were healthy, HIV-negative adults who had no recently reported acute infections or vaccinations. Only Caucasian adults living in Nashville, Tennessee, USA were represented among the donors. CD4+ T cells were enriched through magnetic negative selection, after which naive cells were positively selected on CD45RA and the remaining negative fraction served as the memory subset. After blood collection by leukapheresis, PBMCs were isolated using Ficoll-Histopaque density gradient centrifugation and then cryopreserved in the vapor phase of liquid nitrogen. Analytical flow cytometry was used to check the purity and quantity of every magnetically sorted T cell population. Genomic DNA was isolated from each sorted fraction and quantified by UV absorbance on a Nanodrop 2000c. Using the deep immunoSEQ assay, multiplex PCR amplified TCR CDR3 regions from genomic DNA. Extracted genomic DNA from each cell subset was distributed evenly across all wells of several immunoSEQ 96-well plates, and each plate was treated as a replicate. For sorted subsets, around 200 ng genomic DNA, equal to 30,000 to 35,000 T cell genomes, was loaded into each replicate PCR. The purified libraries were quantified using a Qubit 3.0 fluorometer, sized with a Bioanalyzer 2100, and then quantified again using the KAPA Library Quantification kit. A separate single-read 150-cycle Illumina NextSeq 550 flow cell was used to sequence each immunoSEQ 96-well plate. From the authors' description of their analysis: Because the immunoSEQ output held only junctional sequences and lacked quality scores, the filtering could not match the filtering applied to full-length reads. To assign V/J genes and CDR3, sequences were annotated using PyIR, a Python wrapper for IgBLAST v1.9, with IMGT germline references. Reads were removed for weak V/J assignments (E-value above 1e-6), missing CDR3, stop codons, out-of-frame junctions, or ambiguous translated residues. A V3J clonotype was defined by an identical inferred V gene, J gene, and CDR3 amino acid sequence. Percentage overlap between repertoires was calculated by dividing the number of shared unique clonotypes by the size of the smaller repertoire. Three approaches were used to assess repertoire richness: RTK rarefaction, the Chao1 estimator, and Recon v2.1 estimates of unobserved clonotypes. Generation probabilities for all TCRbeta clonotypes obtained by the gDNA method from four donors were computed using OLGA. TCRdb retrieved this table from immuneACCESS and kept in-frame rearrangements only. Not all clones are present; in checked studies, unresolved V genes account for under half, and no reason is known for the remainder. V, J and clone size reflect that table, while D and trimming were determined from the DNA. This sample lists roughly 2,500,000 clones; over 85% were detected once. Approximately 0.36% of the sample belongs to the ten largest clones.

Broader findings and caveats from the paper: Clonotypes shared by all four sorted-subset donors showed higher generation probabilities than non-shared clonotypes. Because the study included a small number of donors, the genetic and exposure-history diversity represented was limited. Incomplete sequencing was indicated by rarefaction of sorted-subset datasets, despite the large sequencing depth. Across several donors, around 5% of naive CD4, approximately 4% of naive CD8, 2.3% of memory CD4, and under 0.45% of memory CD8 clonotypes were shared. Sampling was limited to blood, and TCR repertoires in tissue likely differ from TCR repertoires in blood. Naive subsets generally had larger estimated clonotype richness than memory subsets did. Pairwise subsampling indicated that sequencing depth was expected to affect the degree of clonotype sharing among donors.

On this clone itself: This receptor's antigen is unknown. There are no base qualities to consult, and no much larger clone falls within one base.

This receptor was obtained from a young man in good health. Some clones in this sample may be carry-over from other donors' samples. Sequenced sample: naive CD4+ T cells from PBMCs. The cell subset or site label, as the study defines it: CD45RA+ positively selected.

The CDR3 amino acid sequence is: CASSQDDLFAKNIQYF. In nucleotide form, the sequence is TGTGCCAGCAGCCAAGATGACCTCTTTGCCAAAAACATTCAGTACTTC. This sequence uses TRBV4-2 and TRBJ2-4; the D gene is unclear. CDR1 and CDR2, looked up from the germline V gene, are LGHNA and YNFKEQ. Measured from the cysteine to the phenylalanine, the CDR3 is 16 residues long. Just the 48-base CDR3 DNA is kept, in frame starting at base 1. V was cut back by 0 bases and J by 1 base, leaving a gap of 10 bases between them.